This TCR beta chain was documented in a study of neurological immune-mediated disorders. Study results and limitations: The expanded clones of different subjects shared no CDR3 amino acid sequences (suggesting private repertoires in all groups). Falling below healthy controls, multiple sclerosis showed the least TCR clonal expansion, while HTLV-1-associated myelopathy showed the most.

This clonotype was detected many times. Its antigen is unidentified. The unsorted libraries originated from 2 million PBMCs kept at -80 C. The cDNA came from 5'RACE with 10-nucleotide random UMIs. TCRdb called the 5' RACE reads again in MiXCR, with one record for every CDR3 protein. Of roughly 16,000 distinct CDR3 sequences listed, roughly 14% are singletons. Sequenced material: PBMCs. The source is a man aged 55 to 70 with HTLV-1-associated myelopathy (HAM/TSP).

The CDR3 is CSARSRRDRGYGYTF. CDR3 nucleotides: TGCAGTGCTAGAAGCCGTCGGGACAGGGGTTATGGCTACACCTTC. This sequence joins TRBV20-1 and TRBJ1-2, with 10 bases fitting TRBD1. The V gene end was trimmed by 2 bases and the J gene end by 5 bases; junction bases not matched to a gene: 8. CDR1 is DFQATT, CDR2 SNEGSKA, per germline (reference sequence). The CDR3 sequence is 15 residues long.